This TCR beta chain derives from a study of blood T cell repertoires in COVID-19 (dated by TCRdb to 2018 to 2021). With respect to the entire study: Samples from collaborators originated in the United States, Italy and Spain and spanned both the acute and convalescent phases of COVID-19. The material from the prospective study consisted of cDNA or gDNA derived from T cells, B-cell-depleted T cells, or PBMCs. Deeply sampled blood TCRbeta repertoires from subjects exposed to, actively infected with, or recovered from COVID-19 were included in the dataset. A freely available public database, intended as a resource for researchers studying the immune response to SARS-CoV-2, is where the repertoires were released. Samples came from the ongoing ImmuneRACE study (first 160 participants) plus 1,254 subjects from 6 global collaborators. The sample metadata nearly always contained a de-identified subject ID, COVID-19 status, age in years and sex. Where available, HLA class I and class II types were obtained from metadata supplied by the sample provider rather than from assay-based typing.

Enrolling through a virtual design, the prospective study's participants ranged in age from roughly 18 to 100 years and lived across 24 United States geographic areas. Cohort assignment in the prospective study relied on participant-reported clinical history from a screening survey and a study questionnaire. Recovered participants in ImmuneRACE Cohort 3 were defined as having two consecutive negative NP/OP PCR tests, clearance from a healthcare professional, or resolution of symptoms. Mobile phlebotomists in the prospective study collected whole blood, serum and a nasopharyngeal or oropharyngeal swab from every participant. Participants in the prospective study had the option to provide additional blood draws and questionnaires over a roughly 2-month period. Prospective study blood samples were shipped either frozen or at room temperature before DNA extraction. What the research found in general, with its limitations: The quantity of clinical and demographic metadata differed by source and by participant and was supplied without curation.

Points on this clone: Its antigen remains unidentified. No much larger clonotype is one base removed from it; base qualities were not supplied.

TCRbeta CDR3 regions were amplified from genomic DNA by means of the immunoSEQ Assay, a bias-controlled multiplex PCR. In the authors' own workflow: The number of nucleated cells in each sample was estimated by amplification of reference gene primers within the assay. To quantify the absolute abundance of each unique TCRbeta CDR3 rearrangement, sequence reads were collapsed and filtered. For each sample, productive Simpson clonality was calculated as the square root of Simpson's diversity index over productive rearrangements. This is the immuneACCESS table as TCRdb keeps it, with only in-frame sequences that have V and J called. A part of the clones is gone; compared with another copy, unresolved V genes explain less than half, and the rest is unexplained. V, J and clone size are taken as reported in that table, and D and trimming were inferred from the DNA itself. In all, the sample holds under 450,000 clones, and less than 90% of those were seen once. Of the sample, 2.5% to 3% falls within the top ten clones.

CDR1 and CDR2 were assigned from the germline V gene as SGHRS and YFSETQ. V is cut by 4 bases and J by 6 bases, and the space between the germline ends is 15 bases. The CDR3 contains 14 residues, cysteine and phenylalanine counted. This entry keeps only the CDR3 DNA: 42 bases, framed from base 1. The clonotype was recovered from a woman aged 25 to 39 who had recovered from COVID-19. The sample comprised PBMCs or T cells enriched from blood (not recorded which). The chain couples TRBV5-1 to TRBJ2-3; the D segment cannot be called with confidence. The CDR3 region: CASSTGPEEDTQYF. In nucleotide form, the sequence is TGCGCCAGCAGCACGGGTCCTGAGGAGGATACGCAGTATTTT.